These 27 T cell receptor beta chains came from one sample sequenced in a study of a mutant IDH1 vaccine in newly diagnosed glioma. Their antigen targets remain unknown. Using immunoSEQ multiplex PCR, the repertoire was profiled, and TCRdb retains in-frame clones only, with some absent. The sample consists of roughly 44,000 clones, 65% to 90% of them appearing once. The sample's time point: week 35, safety follow-up. Doses consisted of 300 ug of mutant IDH1 20-mer peptide each, paired with topical imiquimod. The starting material was PBMCs, obtained from a glioma patient whose treatment included an IDH1 peptide vaccine. The receptors derive from a woman aged 40 to 50 with glioma. Some clones in this sample may be carry-over from other donors' samples.

This chain connects TRBV15 to TRBJ2-7; TRBD2 matches at 9 bases. Losses at the gene ends were 0 bases for V and 4 bases for J; bases not matched to a gene: 4. Germline V lookup: CDR1 LNHNV, CDR2 YYDKDF (reference sequence). The CDR3 has 15 amino acids. This chain's CDR3 is CATSRDNSGSYEQYF. For the CDR3, the DNA is TGTGCCACCAGCAGAGATAATAGCGGGAGTTACGAGCAGTACTTC.

As DNA, the CDR3 is TGTGCCGGAGGGGAGGGCTCTGGGGCCAACGTCCTGACTTTC. This codes for CAGGEGSGANVLTF. The chain joins TRBV6-1 to TRBJ2-6; 7 positions agree with TRBD2. The CDR3 has 14 amino acids. With V trimmed by 11 bases and J by 0 bases, 4 bases remained unmatched. Per germline, CDR1 MNHNS and CDR2 SASEGT.

V usage is TRBV10-3 and J usage is TRBJ2-2, with TRBD2 identical over 9 bases. J was trimmed by 9 bases and V by 2 bases; bases with no gene match: 4. CDR3 length: 14 residues. Germline CDR1 is ENHRY and CDR2 is SYGVKD. The CDR3 coding sequence is TGTGCCATCAGTGAGCCCGCTAGCGGGAGGGAGCTGTTTTTT. Translating gives CAISEPASGRELFF.

In its sample, this clone was seen once. V gene TRBV2 combines with J gene TRBJ2-1; D not certain. CDR1 is SNHLY and CDR2 is FYNNEI in the germline V gene. Trimming left V 3 bases short and J 0 bases short, with 9 bases between. This CDR3 region has 15 residues. CDR3 sequence (DNA): TGTGCCAGCAGTGAGTTTCCCTCCTCCTACAATGAGCAGTTCTTC. Encoded protein: CASSEFPSSYNEQFF.

This clone was recorded a few times. This chain joins TRBV11-2 and TRBJ2-7; the D is unclear. V was shortened by 5 bases and J by 3 bases, with 8 bases between the two germline ends. CDR3 length: 12 amino acids. Germline loops: CDR1 SGHAT, CDR2 FQNNGV. Here the CDR3 DNA reads TGTGCCAGCAGCCCGGGCCACTACGAGCAGTACTTC. Residues: CASSPGHYEQYF. Supplemented by reference TRBV11-2 and TRBJ2-7, the full variable domain reads EAGVAQSPRYKIIEKRQSVAFWCNPISGHATLYWYQQILGQGPKLLIQFQNNGVVDDSQLPKDRFSAERLKGVDSTLKIQPAKLEDSAVYLCASSPGHYEQYFGPGTRLTVT.

The gene calls are TRBV5-6 and TRBJ2-7; D remains unclear. V was shortened by 2 bases and J by 1 base, with 10 bases between the two germline ends. Germline assignment: CDR1 SGHDT and CDR2 YYEEEE. The CDR3 loop spans 14 amino acids. The DNA for the CDR3 is TGTGCCAGCAGCTTAGGCGCCGGGTCCTACGAGCAGTACTTC. The encoded protein is CASSLGAGSYEQYF.

The gene calls are TRBV4-1 and TRBJ2-5; D gene unclear. The CDR3 contains 14 residues. CDR1 and CDR2 (germline): MGHRA, YSYEKL. Between the trimmed V and J ends, which lost 1 base and 5 bases, there was a span of 11 bases. In DNA, the CDR3 is TGCGCCAGCAGCCAAGCTTCGGCTCGGGAGACCCAGTACTTC. It codes for CASSQASARETQYF.

This clone was seen just once. The rearrangement joins TRBV6-5 to TRBJ1-1, with D unresolved. The CDR3 is 14 residues long. Germline V gene data show CDR1 as MNHEY and CDR2 as SVGAGI. Trimming left V 0 bases short and J 8 bases short, with 13 bases between. The CDR3 protein is CASSYSRREREAFF. CDR3 DNA sequence: TGTGCCAGCAGTTACTCGAGAAGGGAAAGGGAAGCTTTCTTT.

The gene calls are TRBV5-1 and TRBJ2-3, with 8 bases aligning to TRBD1. V trimming: 7 bases; J trimming: 6 bases; junction bases outside the gene matches: 1. Germline V gene lookup returns CDR1 SGHRS and CDR2 YFSETQ. This CDR3 is 11 amino acids long. CDR3 nucleotide sequence: TGCGCCAGCCGGACAGGGGATACGCAGTATTTT. Its protein product is CASRTGDTQYF.

This chain uses TRBV5-1 with TRBJ2-3, with a weak D call TRBD2 (7 bases). V was shortened by 2 bases and J by 2 bases, with 12 bases between the two germline ends. The CDR3 is 15 amino acids. Germline V gene lookup returns CDR1 SGHRS and CDR2 YFSETQ. The CDR3 here is CASSFMAGATDTQYF. The CDR3 bases are TGCGCCAGCAGCTTCATGGCGGGGGCCACAGATACGCAGTATTTT.

This clone came up once. This chain links TRBV7-9 with TRBJ1-1, with TRBD1 matching over 9 bases. In germline, CDR1 is SEHNR, CDR2 FQNEAQ (reference sequence). Trimming at V came to 6 bases and at J to 3 bases, leaving 8 bases not matched to a gene. The length of the CDR3 is 15 residues. The CDR3 bases are TGTGCCAGCAGTTCCGGGACAGGGCCATACACTGAAGCTTTCTTT. Translation: CASSSGTGPYTEAFF.

This clone has a single count. The gene calls are TRBV13 and TRBJ2-3; 10 nucleotides match TRBD2. After removal of 3 bases from V and 3 bases from J, the junction contained 6 bases not matched to a gene. CDR3 length: 16 amino acids. The germline gives CDR1 PRHDT, CDR2 FYEKMQ (reference sequence). CDR3 loop: CASSLLAGVSTDTQYF. For the CDR3, the DNA is TGTGCCAGCAGCTTGCTAGCGGGGGTTTCGACAGATACGCAGTATTTT. Full variable domain (remainder filled in from reference TRBV13 and TRBJ2-3): AAGVIQSPRHLIKEKRETATLKCYPIPRHDTVYWYQQGPGQDPQFLISFYEKMQSDKGSIPDRFSAQQFSDYHSELNMSSLELGDSALYFCASSLLAGVSTDTQYFGPGTRLTVL.

Only a few counts were recorded for this clone. The chain links TRBV27 to TRBJ2-1; 7 nucleotides agree with TRBD1. With 3 bases clipped from V and 10 bases from J, the junction kept 9 bases outside the gene matches. CDR1 and CDR2 (germline): MNHEY, SMNVEV (reference sequence). The CDR3 spans 14 residues. The CDR3 DNA reads TGTGCCAGCAGTTTGAGGACAGGTGATGGGGAGCAGTTCTTC. Translated, it gives CASSLRTGDGEQFF.

V is TRBV6-1 and J is TRBJ1-2; a possible D gene is TRBD1 (5 bases). The CDR3 length is 14 residues. Germline V gene lookup returns CDR1 MNHNS and CDR2 SASEGT. V gave up 3 bases and J gave up 1 base, with 9 bases separating them. CDR3 nucleotides: TGTGCCAGCAGTGATACGACAGATAACTATGGCTACACCTTC. Translated: CASSDTTDNYGYTF.

The V and J genes are TRBV9 and TRBJ2-7; TRBD2 agrees at 14 bases. With V trimmed by 4 bases and J by 0 bases, 9 bases remained unmatched. The CDR3 totals 18 residues. CDR1 SGDLS and CDR2 YYNGEE come from the germline V gene. This chain's CDR3 is CASSPGLAGGYFSYEQYF. The CDR3 DNA is TGTGCCAGCAGCCCCGGACTAGCGGGAGGTTACTTCTCCTACGAGCAGTACTTC.

The genes are TRBV7-9 and TRBJ2-3; D is uncertain. V lost 2 bases and J 6 bases, leaving 6 bases between the germline ends. The CDR3 extends over 12 amino acids. CDR1 SEHNR and CDR2 FQNEAQ come from the germline V gene (reference sequence). CDR3: CASSLLGDTQYF. For the CDR3, the DNA is TGTGCCAGCAGCTTATTAGGGGATACGCAGTATTTT.

The V and J genes are TRBV5-4 and TRBJ2-3, with D tentatively TRBD2 (6 bases). The CDR3 consists of 15 residues. CDR1 is SGHNT, CDR2 YYREEE, per germline (reference sequence). V lost 4 bases, J lost 2 bases, and 14 bases lay in between. The CDR3 DNA sequence: TGTGCCAGCAGCGCTGGCGGGACCGACACAGATACGCAGTATTTT. It yields the protein CASSAGGTDTDTQYF.

The rearrangement links TRBV4-2 to TRBJ1-1; D is uncertain. The V gene's germline CDR1 is LGHNA and CDR2 YNFKEQ. The CDR3 loop spans 18 amino acids. V was shortened by 1 base and J by 2 bases, with 20 bases between the two germline ends. DNA for the CDR3: TGTGCCAGCAGCCAAGTGGTCGGCGCGAAACATGCAAACACTGAAGCTTTCTTT. It translates to CASSQVVGAKHANTEAFF.

The rearrangement uses TRBV2 and TRBJ2-2; D is perhaps TRBD2 (5 bases). The CDR3 sequence is 14 residues long. V was trimmed by 8 bases and J by 0 bases, leaving 10 bases between them. Germline V gene data show CDR1 as SNHLY and CDR2 as FYNNEI. CDR3 sequence reads: CASGRGTNTGELFF. Here the CDR3 DNA reads TGTGCCAGCGGTCGAGGGACGAACACCGGGGAGCTGTTTTTT.

This clone was seen only once. The chain has TRBV10-3 and TRBJ1-6; D is possibly TRBD1 (6 bases). The CDR3 is 15 amino acids. The germline V and J ends were trimmed by 6 bases and 6 bases, with 15 bases remaining between them. CDR1 is ENHRY and CDR2 is SYGVKD in the germline V gene. The CDR3 sequence: CAISAPDRSNSPLHF. DNA for the CDR3: TGTGCCATCAGCGCCCCGGACAGATCTAATTCACCCCTCCACTTT.

The V gene is TRBV28, the J gene TRBJ1-5, with D possibly being TRBD1 (5 bases). CDR1 is MDHEN and CDR2 is SYDVKM in the germline V gene. V gave up 7 bases and J gave up 4 bases, with 14 bases separating them. This CDR3 has 14 residues. CDR3 nucleotides: TGTGCCAGCATGATTTGGGGGAGAAATCAGCCCCAGCATTTT. Amino acids: CASMIWGRNQPQHF.

The V and J genes are TRBV5-1 and TRBJ2-3; no definite D call. This CDR3 has 15 amino acids. Germline V gives CDR1 SGHRS, CDR2 YFSETQ. Between the trimmed V and J ends, which lost 0 bases and 1 base, there was a span of 9 bases. The CDR3 protein is CASSLGATRTDTQYF. Here the CDR3 DNA reads TGCGCCAGCAGCTTGGGGGCAACACGCACAGATACGCAGTATTTT.

V gene TRBV6-5 combines with J gene TRBJ1-2; 9 nucleotides match TRBD1. The CDR3 length is 15 residues. The junction had 11 bases not matched to a gene; V was cut back by 4 bases and J by 8 bases. Per the germline V gene, CDR1 is MNHEY and CDR2 is SVGAGI. The CDR3: CASSSFRTGDRGYTF. DNA of the CDR3: TGTGCCAGCAGTTCGTTTCGGACAGGGGATAGAGGCTACACCTTC.

The V gene is TRBV6-1, the J gene TRBJ2-5; 11 nucleotides line up with TRBD2. The germline V gene encodes CDR1 MNHNS and CDR2 SASEGT. The CDR3 totals 15 residues. Germline trimming cut 2 bases from V and 2 bases from J; bases unmatched to any gene: 1. The CDR3 is CASSELAGGQETQYF. CDR3 in DNA: TGTGCCAGCAGTGAACTAGCGGGAGGACAAGAGACCCAGTACTTC.

The chain combines TRBV5-1 with TRBJ2-5; D unclear. The CDR3 loop spans 11 amino acids. Germline-derived CDR1 and CDR2 are SGHRS and YFSETQ. The germline V and J ends were trimmed by 3 bases and 7 bases, with 7 bases remaining between them. The CDR3 protein is CASSSFVTQYF. CDR3 bases: TGCGCCAGCAGCTCCTTTGTGACCCAGTACTTC.

The rearrangement uses TRBV19 and TRBJ1-4; tentative D call: TRBD1 (5 bases). The germline V and J ends were trimmed by 10 bases and 7 bases, with 25 bases remaining between them. CDR1 is LNHDA, CDR2 SQIVND, per germline (reference sequence). The CDR3 extends over 16 amino acids. The CDR3, as DNA: TGTGCCACCCAATCCTCAACAGGCCCGGTGGGTGAAAAACTGTTTTTT. Amino acid sequence: CATQSSTGPVGEKLFF.

This chain uses TRBV4-2 with TRBJ1-2; D remains unclear. V shed 0 bases and J shed 0 bases, with 20 bases lying between them. Looked up from germline, CDR1 is LGHNA and CDR2 is YNFKEQ. The CDR3 is 19 amino acids. CDR3 DNA: TGTGCCAGCAGCCAAGATTCGGAGCGGGCCCTCAGGCCTAACTATGGCTACACCTTC. It codes for CASSQDSERALRPNYGYTF.